Presented here are 25 T cell receptor beta chains from one specimen sequenced in a study of cytomegalovirus exposure and HLA in healthy donors. Both 60 Vbeta primers and 13 Jbeta primers went into the PCR. TCRdb keeps only in-frame clones here, not all; method: immunoSEQ multiplex PCR. The repertoire includes about 140,000 clones, 73% of them detected once, and roughly 1.3% sits in the top ten. The source material was PBMCs. Receptors were obtained from a woman aged 40 to 50 in good health and CMV-seronegative.

The chain uses TRBV28 and TRBJ1-1; weak D call: TRBD1 (6 bases). Trimming took 4 bases from V and 6 from J, leaving 9 bases between them. Germline V gene lookup returns CDR1 MDHEN and CDR2 SYDVKM. The CDR3 is made up of 12 amino acids. For the CDR3, the DNA is TGTGCCAGCAGTTCACAGGGAGCTGAAGCTTTCTTT. The encoded protein is CASSSQGAEAFF.

The chain employs TRBV7-9 and TRBJ2-2; 8 bases agree with TRBD2. The germline V gene encodes CDR1 SEHNR and CDR2 FQNEAQ (reference sequence). With 1 base clipped from V and 3 bases from J, the junction kept 10 bases outside the gene matches. CDR3 length: 18 residues. As DNA, the CDR3 is TGTGCCAGCAGCTTAGTGTTAGCGGGAAAGCCAGACACCGGGGAGCTGTTTTTT. The encoded protein is CASSLVLAGKPDTGELFF. Complete variable domain (other parts from reference TRBV7-9 and TRBJ2-2): DTGVSQNPRHKITKRGQNVTFRCDPISEHNRLYWYRQTLGQGPEFLTYFQNEAQLEKSRLLSDRFSAERPKGSFSTLEIQRTEQGDSAMYLCASSLVLAGKPDTGELFFGEGSRLTVL.

This clone has just one count. The V gene is TRBV28, the J gene TRBJ1-2; TRBD1 matches at 10 bases. This CDR3 is built from 14 residues. Trimming took 6 bases from V and 7 from J; bases not matched to a gene: 8. Germline V gene lookup returns CDR1 MDHEN and CDR2 SYDVKM. The chain's CDR3 is CASSRRTGGRGYTF. CDR3 bases: TGTGCCAGCAGCCGTCGGACAGGGGGTCGTGGCTACACCTTC.

V and J are TRBV5-1 and TRBJ2-7; 10 nucleotides match TRBD1. CDR3 size: 17 residues. Trimming at V came to 4 bases and at J to 5 bases, leaving 15 bases not matched to a gene. From germline, CDR1 is SGHRS and CDR2 YFSETQ. The CDR3 nucleotides read TGCGCCAGCAGCCGGGACGGTTTGGGACAGGGGACTAACGAGCAGTACTTC. As protein: CASSRDGLGQGTNEQYF.

V and J are TRBV5-1 and TRBJ1-4; 8 bases line up with TRBD1. Germline CDR1 is SGHRS and CDR2 is YFSETQ. This CDR3 contains 15 residues. Trimming took 4 bases from V and 3 from J; bases not matched to a gene: 5. The CDR3 loop is CASSPTGVANEKLFF. The CDR3 coding sequence is TGCGCCAGCAGCCCGACAGGGGTGGCTAATGAAAAACTGTTTTTT.

V usage is TRBV4-1 and J usage is TRBJ1-5, with 9 positions matching TRBD1. With V trimmed by 4 bases and J by 0 bases, 16 bases remained unmatched. The CDR3 runs to 20 residues. From germline, CDR1 is MGHRA and CDR2 YSYEKL. The CDR3 here is CASSPFPPGTGPYSNQPQHF. CDR3 coding DNA: TGCGCCAGCAGCCCTTTTCCGCCGGGGACAGGGCCGTATAGCAATCAGCCCCAGCATTTT.

This clone was counted only a few times. Within the sample, other DNA sequences also encode this same CDR3. This sequence joins TRBV7-9 and TRBJ1-1; no definite D call. With 1 base removed from V and 0 bases from J, the gap between germline ends came to 3 bases. Germline CDR1 SEHNR, CDR2 FQNEAQ (reference sequence). The CDR3 is 13 amino acids. CDR3 nucleotide sequence: TGTGCCAGCAGCTTAGACATGAACACTGAAGCTTTCTTT. Translation gives CASSLDMNTEAFF.

In DNA, the CDR3 is TGTGCCAGTAGTATTCGATGGCTCTCTGGGGCCAACGTCCTGACTTTC. Its translation: CASSIRWLSGANVLTF. J is TRBJ2-6 and V is TRBV19; D remains unclear. Germline V gene sequence: CDR1 LNHDA, CDR2 SQIVND (reference sequence). V was pared by 3 bases and J by 0 bases, with 9 bases between. The CDR3 runs 16 residues.

J is TRBJ1-2 and V is TRBV9, with D tentatively TRBD1 (5 bases). This CDR3 comprises 13 residues. CDR1 and CDR2 from the germline V gene are SGDLS and YYNGEE. V shed 5 bases and J shed 5 bases, with 13 bases lying between them. The DNA of the CDR3 is TGTGCCAGCAGTCAAGACAGCAGTTATGGCTACACCTTC. It codes for CASSQDSSYGYTF.

The chain couples TRBV19 to TRBJ2-5; 10 positions agree with TRBD1. After removal of 7 bases from V and 2 bases from J, the junction contained 7 bases not matched to a gene. This CDR3 is built from 15 residues. CDR1 and CDR2 (germline): LNHDA, SQIVND (reference sequence). CDR3 DNA: TGTGCCAGTAATACCCCGGGACAGGGGCAAGAGACCCAGTACTTC. Amino acids: CASNTPGQGQETQYF.

V and J are TRBV6-1 and TRBJ1-5, with TRBD1 as a possible D gene (6 bases). V shed 6 bases and J shed 7 bases, with 16 bases lying between them. Germline lookup yields CDR1 MNHNS and CDR2 SASEGT. The CDR3 is 14 amino acids. This chain's CDR3 is CASRRVQGGQPQHF. The CDR3 DNA follows: TGTGCCAGCAGACGGGTACAGGGAGGGCAGCCCCAGCATTTT.

The rearrangement joins TRBV27 to TRBJ1-2; unclear D gene. The V end was cut by 6 bases, the J end by 0 bases, with 11 bases between. This CDR3 is 14 amino acids long. The germline CDR1 and CDR2 sequences are MNHEY and SMNVEV (reference sequence). CDR3 amino acids: CASRNSGSNYGYTF. In DNA form, the CDR3 reads TGTGCCAGCAGAAACAGCGGCTCTAACTATGGCTACACCTTC.

The gene calls are TRBV6-5 and TRBJ2-7; tentative D call: TRBD1 (6 bases). From germline, CDR1 is MNHEY and CDR2 SVGAGI. The V end was cut by 6 bases, the J end by 2 bases, with 11 bases between. CDR3 size: 13 residues. The CDR3 spells CASSWDTTYEQYF. The CDR3 nucleotides read TGTGCCAGCAGCTGGGACACCACCTACGAGCAGTACTTC.

The gene calls are TRBV19 and TRBJ2-7, with a weak D call TRBD2 (7 bases). The CDR3 covers 15 residues. Trimming removed 4 bases at V and 0 bases at J, with 13 bases between. Germline V CDR1 and CDR2: LNHDA, SQIVND (reference sequence). The CDR3 DNA reads as TGTGCCAGTAGTACCGGGGGGCGACGCTCCTACGAGCAGTACTTC. It codes for CASSTGGRRSYEQYF.

The rearrangement joins TRBV5-4 to TRBJ1-1, with TRBD1 as a possible D gene (6 bases). The V gene's germline CDR1 is SGHNT and CDR2 YYREEE (reference sequence). V lost 6 bases to trimming and J lost 4 bases, with 16 bases between them. The CDR3 is 14 amino acids. For the CDR3, the DNA is TGTGCCAGCACCTACGAGGGAGGGGGCACTGAAGCTTTCTTT. Its translation is CASTYEGGGTEAFF.

The chain is built from TRBV18 and TRBJ1-3; D perhaps matches TRBD1 (6 bases). Trimming removed 3 bases at V and 3 bases at J, with 21 bases between. This CDR3 contains 18 residues. CDR1 is KGHSH, CDR2 LQKENI, per germline. In DNA, the CDR3 is TGTGCCAGCTCACCTACCTCGTACAGGGTTCTTTTTGGAAACACCATATATTTT. Residues: CASSPTSYRVLFGNTIYF. Drawing the rest from reference TRBV18 and TRBJ1-3, the complete variable domain is NAGVMQNPRHLVRRRGQEARLRCSPMKGHSHVYWYRQLPEEGLKFMVYLQKENIIDESGMPKERFSAEFPKEGPSILRIQQVVRGDSAAYFCASSPTSYRVLFGNTIYFGEGSWLTVV.

The chain recombines TRBV19 with TRBJ1-1, with a possible D match to TRBD1 (6 bases). The CDR3 totals 13 residues. Per the germline V gene, CDR1 is LNHDA and CDR2 is SQIVND (reference sequence). Trimming left V 8 bases short and J 2 bases short, with 12 bases between. As DNA, the CDR3 is TGTGCCAGTGCTGACAGGATTAACACTGAAGCTTTCTTT. Translated: CASADRINTEAFF.

The chain couples TRBV4-1 to TRBJ1-5, with TRBD1 matching over 10 bases. CDR1 is MGHRA, CDR2 YSYEKL, per germline. The J segment lost 2 bases and the V segment lost 4 bases, leaving 11 bases of the junction unmatched. The CDR3 runs to 18 residues. The CDR3 bases are TGCGCCAGCAGCCCTCACCCGGGACAGGGGCAAGGCAATCAGCCCCAGCATTTT. It is translated as CASSPHPGQGQGNQPQHF.

This clone was detected once. At one end, the junction sequence differs from germline, possibly due to a read error. The chain couples TRBV7-7 to TRBJ2-2, with D unclear. This CDR3 spans 13 amino acids. CDR1 is SSHAT, CDR2 FNYEAQ, per germline (reference sequence). The CDR3 DNA sequence: TGTGCTAGCAGCCCGACGAGGTCCGGGGAGCTGTTTTTT. Protein sequence: CASSPTRSGELFF.

This clone occurred once. This chain joins TRBV28 and TRBJ2-3, with 8 positions matching TRBD2. The CDR3 is made up of 15 amino acids. V gave up 4 bases and J gave up 2 bases; unmatched junction bases: 5. Germline V gene sequence: CDR1 MDHEN, CDR2 SYDVKM. CDR3 coding DNA: TGTGCCAGCAGTTCGAGCGGGAGATACACAGATACGCAGTATTTT. Translating it yields CASSSSGRYTDTQYF.

The CDR3 protein is CASSPGGKAKNIQYF. The CDR3 DNA sequence: TGTGCCAGTAGCCCGGGCGGGAAGGCCAAAAACATTCAGTACTTC. The rearrangement links TRBV19 to TRBJ2-4; the D gene is possibly TRBD2 (6 bases). This CDR3 region has 15 residues. Germline-derived CDR1 and CDR2 are LNHDA and SQIVND (reference sequence). The V and J ends lost 6 bases and 1 base respectively, with 13 bases between them. The full variable domain, in which reference TRBV19 and TRBJ2-4 provide the parts outside the CDR3, is DGGITQSPKYLFRKEGQNVTLSCEQNLNHDAMYWYRQDPGQGLRLIYYSQIVNDFQKGDIAEGYSVSREKKESFPLTVTSAQKNPTAFYLCASSPGGKAKNIQYFGAGTRLSVL.

The CDR3 DNA reads as TGTGCCAGCAGCCCGCTTCAGGGGTCCTACAATGAGCAGTTCTTC. The encoded protein is CASSPLQGSYNEQFF. The rearrangement joins TRBV6-1 to TRBJ2-1; weak D call: TRBD1 (6 bases). CDR3 length: 15 amino acids. The V end was cut by 6 bases, the J end by 1 base, with 13 bases between. Per the germline V gene, CDR1 is MNHNS and CDR2 is SASEGT.

This clone has a handful of counts. The chain couples TRBV2 to TRBJ1-1, with TRBD1 identical over 9 bases. Germline V gene data show CDR1 as SNHLY and CDR2 as FYNNEI. This CDR3 has 12 amino acids. V lost 2 bases, J lost 13 bases, and 5 bases stayed unmatched. Here the CDR3 reads CASSEWDRDGFF. CDR3 in DNA: TGTGCCAGCAGTGAATGGGACAGGGACGGTTTCTTT.

As DNA, the CDR3 is TGTGCCAGCAGCCTTAGTCCCGCGGGGCATGAAGCTTTCTTT. Translating gives CASSLSPAGHEAFF. V usage is TRBV11-2 and J usage is TRBJ1-1, with a weak D call TRBD1 (5 bases). The germline CDR1 and CDR2 sequences are SGHAT and FQNNGV. Trimming stripped 5 bases from V and 7 bases from J, with 17 bases between. This CDR3 is built from 14 residues.

The rearrangement joins TRBV5-4 to TRBJ2-3; D is unresolved. Germline loops: CDR1 SGHNT, CDR2 YYREEE (reference sequence). CDR3 length equals 14 residues. V was clipped by 5 bases and J by 2 bases, with 12 bases between them. The CDR3 DNA sequence: TGTGCCAGCAGGGATACGAGGAACACAGATACGCAGTATTTT. Translation: CASRDTRNTDTQYF. The full variable domain, its missing parts supplied by reference TRBV5-4 and TRBJ2-3, is ETGVTQSPTHLIKTRGQQVTLRCSSQSGHNTVSWYQQALGQGPQFIFQYYREEENGRGNFPPRFSGLQFPNYSSELNVNALELDDSALYLCASRDTRNTDTQYFGPGTRLTVL.